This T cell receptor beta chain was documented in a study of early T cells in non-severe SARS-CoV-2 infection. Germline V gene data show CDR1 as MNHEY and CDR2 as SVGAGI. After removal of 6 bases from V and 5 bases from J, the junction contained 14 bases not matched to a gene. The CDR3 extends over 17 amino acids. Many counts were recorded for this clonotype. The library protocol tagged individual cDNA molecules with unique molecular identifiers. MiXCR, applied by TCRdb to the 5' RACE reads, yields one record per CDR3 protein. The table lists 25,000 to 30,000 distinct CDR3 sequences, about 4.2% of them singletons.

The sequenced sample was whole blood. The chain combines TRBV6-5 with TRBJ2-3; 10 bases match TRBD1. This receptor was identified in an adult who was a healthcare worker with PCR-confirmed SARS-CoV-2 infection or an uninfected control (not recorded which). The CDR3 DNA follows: TGTGCCAGCAGACCCCGACAGGGGGCGAAGCACGGAGATACGCAGTATTTT. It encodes CASRPRQGAKHGDTQYF.